The clone carrying this T cell receptor beta chain has only a few counts. The target antigen is unknown. The data are from a study of T cell repertoires in cytomegalovirus infection. Across the whole study: The public TCR beta signatures pointed to both CMV infection and matching HLA type.

One entry per CDR3 protein results from TCRdb running MiXCR on the reads. This table has approximately 700,000 distinct CDR3 sequences, less than 40% appearing once. Study-level points and caveats: Pooled public TCR beta family frequency picked out CMV carriers with the relevant HLA.

The CDR3 sequence is 15 residues long. Germline values: CDR1 SNHLY, CDR2 FYNNEI. Trimming removed 0 bases from V and 3 bases from J, with 11 bases in between. The source is a human donor in good health (CMV status not recorded). Some clones in this sample may be carry-over from other donors' samples. Input material: PBMCs. The V call is TRBV2, the J call TRBJ1-2; D remains unclear. The CDR3 protein is CASSEAVDMDYGYTF. The CDR3, as DNA: TGTGCCAGCAGTGAAGCGGTCGACATGGACTATGGCTACACCTTC.